Listed here are 23 T cell receptor beta chains from one sample, sequenced in a study of Ad26.COV2.S vaccination and SARS-CoV-2 variants. This sample's treatment: about 20 received Ad26.COV2.S at low or high dose, single or two shots; 5 received placebo; per-sample allocation not given. Repertoires come from day 63 after the first vaccine or placebo injection. The assay was immunoSEQ multiplex PCR, and TCRdb's table has in-frame clones only and misses some. The sample contains 200,000 to 250,000 clones, roughly 90% of which appear only once. This sample comprised peripheral blood, obtained in a trial of Ad26.COV2.S vaccine versus placebo. Receptors were obtained from a person between 18 and 65 years old who received the Ad26.COV2.S COVID-19 vaccine or a placebo.

V is TRBV24-1 and J is TRBJ1-2, with D perhaps TRBD1 (5 bases). Between the trimmed V and J ends, which lost 5 bases and 5 bases, there was a span of 11 bases. This CDR3 is built from 13 residues. CDR1 KGHDR and CDR2 SFDVKD come from the germline V gene. Here the CDR3 reads CATSVRGEYGYTF. DNA for the CDR3: TGTGCCACCAGTGTCCGGGGGGAGTATGGCTACACCTTC.

The chain is built from TRBV5-5 and TRBJ1-5; D perhaps matches TRBD1 (5 bases). V was cut by 2 bases and J by 7 bases, with 10 bases left in between. Per the germline V gene, CDR1 is SGHKS and CDR2 is YYEKEE (reference sequence). This CDR3 has 13 residues. CDR3 sequence reads: CASSFGGDQPQHF. CDR3 nucleotide sequence: TGTGCCAGCAGCTTCGGGGGAGACCAGCCCCAGCATTTT.

V gene TRBV10-3 combines with J gene TRBJ2-7, with 7 positions matching TRBD2. The CDR3 runs 13 residues. With 3 bases clipped from V and 4 bases from J, the junction kept 3 bases outside the gene matches. Looked up from germline, CDR1 is ENHRY and CDR2 is SYGVKD. CDR3 in DNA: TGTGCCATCAGTGACCCCGGGGGGTACGAGCAGTACTTC. Protein product: CAISDPGGYEQYF.

The chain combines TRBV18 with TRBJ2-7; TRBD2 matches at 12 bases. The germline gives CDR1 KGHSH, CDR2 LQKENI. The CDR3 loop spans 16 amino acids. With V trimmed by 6 bases and J by 5 bases, 11 bases remained unmatched. CDR3 DNA sequence: TGTGCCAGCTCGCGCTCTAGCGGGGGGGCTGGCGACGAGCAGTACTTC. Its protein product is CASSRSSGGAGDEQYF. The variable domain in full, with the rest retrieved from reference TRBV18 and TRBJ2-7, is NAGVMQNPRHLVRRRGQEARLRCSPMKGHSHVYWYRQLPEEGLKFMVYLQKENIIDESGMPKERFSAEFPKEGPSILRIQQVVRGDSAAYFCASSRSSGGAGDEQYFGPGTRLTVT.

The chain has TRBV28 and TRBJ2-7, with a tentative D call TRBD2 (6 bases). The V end lost 2 bases, the J end lost 1 base, and 12 bases lay between the germline ends. The CDR3 has 15 amino acids. The germline V gene has CDR1 MDHEN and CDR2 SYDVKM. In DNA form, the CDR3 reads TGTGCCAGCAGTTTAGGCCGGGAGCGTTCCTACGAGCAGTACTTC. Translated, it gives CASSLGRERSYEQYF. The full variable domain, its missing parts supplied by reference TRBV28 and TRBJ2-7, is DVKVTQSSRYLVKRTGEKVFLECVQDMDHENMFWYRQDPGLGLRLIYFSYDVKMKEKGDIPEGYSVSREKKERFSLILESASTNQTSMYLCASSLGRERSYEQYFGPGTRLTVT.

This clone was observed once. The rearrangement joins TRBV19 to TRBJ1-1; tentative D call: TRBD1 (6 bases). The CDR3 contains 14 residues. CDR1 and CDR2 (germline): LNHDA, SQIVND (reference sequence). Trimming stripped 4 bases from V and 0 bases from J, with 9 bases between. The CDR3 reads CASSRPGVNTEAFF. CDR3 DNA sequence: TGTGCCAGTAGTAGACCAGGGGTGAACACTGAAGCTTTCTTT.

The rearrangement uses TRBV10-2 and TRBJ2-3; D unclear. The germline V gene encodes CDR1 WSHSY and CDR2 SAAADI. V dropped 4 bases and J dropped 5 bases, with 7 bases sitting between them. This CDR3 is 12 amino acids long. CDR3 residues: CASSVHGDTQYF. As DNA, the CDR3 is TGCGCCAGCAGTGTGCATGGAGATACGCAGTATTTT.

The chain carries TRBV5-1 and TRBJ2-4; D remains ambiguous. The germline V gene has CDR1 SGHRS and CDR2 YFSETQ. The CDR3 covers 14 residues. V gave up 2 bases and J gave up 0 bases, with 6 bases separating them. In DNA form, the CDR3 reads TGCGCCAGCAGCTTAGAGAAAGCCAAAAACATTCAGTACTTC. This sequence encodes CASSLEKAKNIQYF.

The chain recombines TRBV7-9 with TRBJ1-2, with a weak D call TRBD1 (6 bases). CDR3 length equals 16 residues. V was trimmed by 4 bases and J by 8 bases, leaving 23 bases between them. Germline V CDR1 and CDR2: SEHNR, FQNEAQ (reference sequence). The CDR3: CASSWKGTGGLGGYTF. The CDR3 DNA reads TGTGCCAGCAGCTGGAAGGGGACCGGGGGGCTCGGGGGCTACACCTTC.

The V and J genes are TRBV4-1 and TRBJ2-3, with 9 bases that match TRBD2. Germline-derived CDR1 and CDR2 are MGHRA and YSYEKL. Losses at the gene ends were 1 base for V and 1 base for J; bases not matched to a gene: 3. This CDR3 comprises 16 residues. The DNA of the CDR3 is TGCGCCAGCAGCCAAGTTCAGCGGGGGGGCACAGATACGCAGTATTTT. Amino acids: CASSQVQRGGTDTQYF.

J is TRBJ2-2 and V is TRBV10-2, with 9 bases fitting TRBD2. The CDR3 sequence is 15 residues long. V was clipped by 8 bases and J by 7 bases; unmatched bases: 11. Germline V lookup: CDR1 WSHSY, CDR2 SAAADI. CDR3 loop: CASLSRGGLGGELFF. CDR3 sequence (DNA): TGCGCCAGCCTATCGCGGGGGGGCCTCGGCGGGGAGCTGTTTTTT.

The chain is built from TRBV6-6 and TRBJ1-6; D possibly corresponds to TRBD1 (5 bases). The germline CDR1 and CDR2 sequences are MNHNY and SVGAGI (reference sequence). The CDR3 is 15 residues long. V was shortened by 5 bases and J by 7 bases, with 15 bases between the two germline ends. For the CDR3, the DNA is TGTGCCAGCAGTCCGGCGGGGGGTTCCAATTCACCCCTCCACTTT. This codes for CASSPAGGSNSPLHF.

CDR3 loop: CASKRQGGYEQYF. The CDR3, as DNA: TGTGCCAGCAAGAGACAGGGAGGATACGAGCAGTACTTC. This sequence joins TRBV6-5 and TRBJ2-7, with a possible D match to TRBD1 (7 bases). CDR1 MNHEY and CDR2 SVGAGI come from the germline V gene. The CDR3 loop spans 13 amino acids. Trimming took 7 bases from V and 4 from J, leaving 14 bases between them.

The genes are TRBV7-2 and TRBJ2-7; D perhaps matches TRBD2 (7 bases). This CDR3 has 16 amino acids. The V gene's germline CDR1 is SGHTA and CDR2 FQGNSA. Between the trimmed V and J ends, which lost 5 bases and 0 bases, there was a span of 17 bases. The DNA for the CDR3 is TGTGCCAGCAGCCCTCAAGGGGGGGCGAGCTCCTACGAGCAGTACTTC. It is translated as CASSPQGGASSYEQYF.

V gene TRBV6-5 combines with J gene TRBJ1-5; TRBD1 agrees at 7 bases. CDR1 MNHEY and CDR2 SVGAGI come from the germline V gene. Trimming removed 8 bases from V and 1 base from J; junction bases left unmatched: 5. The CDR3 extends over 14 amino acids. The CDR3 is CASRRGGSNQPQHF. CDR3 in DNA: TGTGCCAGCCGCAGGGGGGGAAGCAATCAGCCCCAGCATTTT.

The chain has TRBV28 and TRBJ1-1; D possibly corresponds to TRBD1 (5 bases). In germline, CDR1 is MDHEN, CDR2 SYDVKM. V was clipped by 6 bases and J by 4 bases, with 15 bases between them. The length of the CDR3 is 14 residues. CDR3 in DNA: TGTGCCAGCAGGGTGGGACTCCCTTTCACTGAAGCTTTCTTT. Translation: CASRVGLPFTEAFF.

V and J are TRBV28 and TRBJ2-1, with a tentative D call TRBD2 (7 bases). The CDR3 is made up of 15 amino acids. Trimming removed 5 bases at V and 7 bases at J, with 18 bases between. Germline-derived CDR1 and CDR2 are MDHEN and SYDVKM. The CDR3 DNA sequence: TGTGCCAGCAGTCAAGGGGGAGGGGTCTGGAATGAGCAGTTCTTC. Translating gives CASSQGGGVWNEQFF.

The chain recombines TRBV7-2 with TRBJ1-2; the match to TRBD1 covers 11 bases. CDR3 size: 15 residues. After removal of 4 bases from V and 5 bases from J, the junction contained 6 bases not matched to a gene. Germline V CDR1 and CDR2: SGHTA, FQGNSA. As DNA, the CDR3 is TGTGCCAGCAGCTCCGGACAGGGGGCTTGGTATGGCTACACCTTC. Protein sequence: CASSSGQGAWYGYTF.

CDR3 loop: CASRGLYNSPLHF. In DNA form, the CDR3 reads TGTGCCAGTAGAGGTCTTTATAATTCACCCCTCCACTTT. J is TRBJ1-6 and V is TRBV19, with D unresolved. CDR3 length equals 13 residues. CDR1 LNHDA and CDR2 SQIVND come from the germline V gene (reference sequence). Trimming pared 6 bases from V and 4 bases from J, leaving 7 bases between.

This clone was recorded only once. The chain uses TRBV19 and TRBJ1-5; D gene uncertain. The CDR3 is 14 residues long. Germline V gene data show CDR1 as LNHDA and CDR2 as SQIVND (reference sequence). Trimming took off 2 bases at V and 0 bases at J, with 5 bases between the two ends. The CDR3 region is CASSILNSNQPQHF. The CDR3 nucleotides read TGTGCCAGTAGTATACTAAATAGCAATCAGCCCCAGCATTTT.

V gene TRBV5-1 combines with J gene TRBJ2-7; possible D gene TRBD2, 6 bases. V lost 4 bases to trimming and J lost 5 bases, with 22 bases between them. In germline, CDR1 is SGHRS, CDR2 YFSETQ. The CDR3 runs 16 residues. CDR3: CASSRETGPAGDEQYF. DNA for the CDR3: TGCGCCAGCAGCAGGGAAACGGGGCCAGCGGGCGACGAGCAGTACTTC.

The gene calls are TRBV29-1 and TRBJ2-1; 8 nucleotides match TRBD1. Germline V lookup: CDR1 SQVTM, CDR2 ANQGSEA. After removal of 6 bases from V and 0 bases from J, the junction contained 4 bases not matched to a gene. The CDR3 runs 14 residues. CDR3 loop: CSVLGQDSYNEQFF. The CDR3 coding sequence is TGCAGCGTCCTGGGACAGGACTCCTACAATGAGCAGTTCTTC.

This clone was observed a single time. This chain joins TRBV6-5 and TRBJ1-2; 8 nucleotides align to TRBD1. The V segment lost 5 bases and the J segment 6 bases; nucleotides outside the gene matches: 5. The CDR3 spans 13 residues. Germline assignment: CDR1 MNHEY and CDR2 SVGAGI. This CDR3 is CASSNTGGNGYTF. The DNA of the CDR3 is TGTGCCAGCAGTAATACAGGGGGAAATGGCTACACCTTC.